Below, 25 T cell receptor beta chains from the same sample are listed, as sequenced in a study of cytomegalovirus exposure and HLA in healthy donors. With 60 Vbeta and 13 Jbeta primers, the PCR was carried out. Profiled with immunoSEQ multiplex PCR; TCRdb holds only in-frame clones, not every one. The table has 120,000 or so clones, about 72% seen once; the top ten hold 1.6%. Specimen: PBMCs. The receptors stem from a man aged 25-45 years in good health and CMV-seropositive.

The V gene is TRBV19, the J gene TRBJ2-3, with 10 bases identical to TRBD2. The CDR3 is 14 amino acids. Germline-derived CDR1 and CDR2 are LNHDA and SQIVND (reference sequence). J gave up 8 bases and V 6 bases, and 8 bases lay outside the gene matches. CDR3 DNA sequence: TGTGCCAGTAGGCTAGCGGGAGTTGACGGTACGCAGTATTTT. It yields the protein CASRLAGVDGTQYF.

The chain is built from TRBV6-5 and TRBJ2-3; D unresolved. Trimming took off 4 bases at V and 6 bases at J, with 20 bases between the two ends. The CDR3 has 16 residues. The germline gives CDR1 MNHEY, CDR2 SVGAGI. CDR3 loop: CASSSQPPWSRDTQYF. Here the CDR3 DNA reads TGTGCCAGCAGTTCGCAGCCCCCCTGGTCCAGGGATACGCAGTATTTT.

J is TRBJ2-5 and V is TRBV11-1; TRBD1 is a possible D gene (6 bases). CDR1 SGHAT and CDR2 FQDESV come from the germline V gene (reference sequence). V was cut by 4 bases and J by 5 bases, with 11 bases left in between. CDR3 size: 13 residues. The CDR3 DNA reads TGTGCCAGCAGCTCACAGGGTGAGGAGACCCAGTACTTC. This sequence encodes CASSSQGEETQYF.

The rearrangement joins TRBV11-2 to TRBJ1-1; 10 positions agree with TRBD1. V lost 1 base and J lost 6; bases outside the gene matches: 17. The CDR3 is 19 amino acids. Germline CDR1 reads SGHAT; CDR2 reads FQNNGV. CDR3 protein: CASSLVFGFGTGEDPEAFF. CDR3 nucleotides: TGTGCCAGCAGCTTAGTTTTCGGATTCGGGACAGGGGAAGATCCTGAAGCTTTCTTT.

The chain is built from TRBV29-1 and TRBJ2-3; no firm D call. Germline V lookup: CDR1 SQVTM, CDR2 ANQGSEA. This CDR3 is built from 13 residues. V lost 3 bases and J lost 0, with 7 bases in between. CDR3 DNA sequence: TGCAGCGTTGACTTCTCGAGCACAGATACGCAGTATTTT. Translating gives CSVDFSSTDTQYF.

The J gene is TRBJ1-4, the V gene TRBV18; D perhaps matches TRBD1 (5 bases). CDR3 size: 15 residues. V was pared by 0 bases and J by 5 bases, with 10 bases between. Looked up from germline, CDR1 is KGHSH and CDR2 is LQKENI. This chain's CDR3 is CASSPPSGVNEKLFF. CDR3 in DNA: TGTGCCAGCTCACCACCCTCGGGGGTGAATGAAAAACTGTTTTTT.

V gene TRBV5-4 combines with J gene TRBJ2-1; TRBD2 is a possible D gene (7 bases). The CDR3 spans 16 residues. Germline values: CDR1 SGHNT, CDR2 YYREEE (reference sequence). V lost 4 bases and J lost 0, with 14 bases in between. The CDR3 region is CASSGGGGSSYNEQFF. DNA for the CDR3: TGTGCCAGCAGCGGGGGGGGCGGGAGCTCCTACAATGAGCAGTTCTTC.

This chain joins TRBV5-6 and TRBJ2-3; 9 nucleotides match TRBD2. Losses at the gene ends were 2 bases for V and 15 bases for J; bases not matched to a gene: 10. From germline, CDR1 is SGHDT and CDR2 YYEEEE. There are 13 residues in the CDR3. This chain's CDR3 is CASSLGGRAPGYF. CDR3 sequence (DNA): TGTGCCAGCAGCTTAGGCGGGAGGGCCCCGGGTTATTTT.

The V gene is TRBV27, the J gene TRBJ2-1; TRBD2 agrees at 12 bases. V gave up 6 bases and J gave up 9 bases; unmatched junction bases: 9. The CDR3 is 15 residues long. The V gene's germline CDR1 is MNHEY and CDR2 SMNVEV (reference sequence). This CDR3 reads CASSSSGRVLGEQFF. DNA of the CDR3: TGTGCCAGCAGCTCTAGCGGGAGGGTTCTTGGTGAGCAGTTCTTC.

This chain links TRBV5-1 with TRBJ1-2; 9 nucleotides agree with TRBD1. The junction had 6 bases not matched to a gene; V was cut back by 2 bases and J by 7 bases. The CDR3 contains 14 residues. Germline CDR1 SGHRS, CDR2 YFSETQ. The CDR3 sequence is CASSFTGGAGGYTF. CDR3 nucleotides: TGCGCCAGCAGCTTTACAGGGGGCGCGGGTGGCTACACCTTC.

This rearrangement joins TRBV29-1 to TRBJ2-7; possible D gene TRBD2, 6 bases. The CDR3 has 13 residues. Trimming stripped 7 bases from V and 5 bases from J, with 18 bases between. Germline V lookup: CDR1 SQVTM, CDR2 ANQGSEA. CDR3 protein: CSAAGRLEHEQYF. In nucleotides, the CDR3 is TGCAGCGCTGCGGGGAGGCTGGAACACGAGCAGTACTTC.

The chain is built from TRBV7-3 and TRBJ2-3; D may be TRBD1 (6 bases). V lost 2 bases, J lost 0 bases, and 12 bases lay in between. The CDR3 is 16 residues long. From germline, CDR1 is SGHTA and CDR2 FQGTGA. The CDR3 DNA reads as TGTGCCAGCAGCTTAGGCAGGGGTGGGAGCACAGATACGCAGTATTTT. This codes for CASSLGRGGSTDTQYF. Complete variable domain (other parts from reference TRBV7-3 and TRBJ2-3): GAGVSQTPSNKVTEKGKYVELRCDPISGHTALYWYRQSLGQGPEFLIYFQGTGAADDSGLPNDRFFAVRPEGSVSTLKIQRTERGDSAVYLCASSLGRGGSTDTQYFGPGTRLTVL.

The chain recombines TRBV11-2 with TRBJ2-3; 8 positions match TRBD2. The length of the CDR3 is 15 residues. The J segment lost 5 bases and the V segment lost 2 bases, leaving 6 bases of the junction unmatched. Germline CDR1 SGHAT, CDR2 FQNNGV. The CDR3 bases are TGTGCCAGCAGCTTAAGCGGGAGATGGATAGATACGCAGTATTTT. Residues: CASSLSGRWIDTQYF.

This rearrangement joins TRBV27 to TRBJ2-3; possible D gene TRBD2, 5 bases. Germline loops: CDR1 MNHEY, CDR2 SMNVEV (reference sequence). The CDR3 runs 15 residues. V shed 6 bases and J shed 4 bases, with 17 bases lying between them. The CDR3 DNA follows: TGTGCCAGCAGAAGGACCGGACTCTATTCAGATACGCAGTATTTT. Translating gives CASRRTGLYSDTQYF.

CDR3 DNA: TGCAGCGTTGCGAAGCGTCTGCGAGTCCACAATGAGCAGTTCTTC. Its protein is CSVAKRLRVHNEQFF. The chain is built from TRBV29-1 and TRBJ2-1; no clear D. There are 15 residues in the CDR3. V lost 4 bases and J lost 5, with 18 bases in between. Germline-derived CDR1 and CDR2 are SQVTM and ANQGSEA.

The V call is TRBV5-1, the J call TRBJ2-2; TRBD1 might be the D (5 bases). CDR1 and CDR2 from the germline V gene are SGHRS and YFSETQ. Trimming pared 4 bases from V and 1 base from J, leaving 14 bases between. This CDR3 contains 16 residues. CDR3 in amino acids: CASSRTLIKNTGELFF. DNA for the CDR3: TGCGCCAGCAGCAGGACACTAATCAAGAACACCGGGGAGCTGTTTTTT.

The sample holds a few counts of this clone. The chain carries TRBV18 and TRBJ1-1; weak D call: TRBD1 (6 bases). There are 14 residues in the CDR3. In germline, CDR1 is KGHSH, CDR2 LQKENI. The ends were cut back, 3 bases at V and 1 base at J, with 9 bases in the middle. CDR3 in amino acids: CASSPLDRNTEAFF. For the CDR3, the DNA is TGTGCCAGCTCACCCTTGGACAGGAACACTGAAGCTTTCTTT.

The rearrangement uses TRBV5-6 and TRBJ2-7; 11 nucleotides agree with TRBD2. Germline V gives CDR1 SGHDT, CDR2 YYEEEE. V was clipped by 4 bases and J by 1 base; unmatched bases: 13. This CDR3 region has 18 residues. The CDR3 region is CASSPRRSSGRRSYEQYF. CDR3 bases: TGTGCCAGCAGCCCACGGAGGTCTAGCGGGAGGCGGTCCTACGAGCAGTACTTC.

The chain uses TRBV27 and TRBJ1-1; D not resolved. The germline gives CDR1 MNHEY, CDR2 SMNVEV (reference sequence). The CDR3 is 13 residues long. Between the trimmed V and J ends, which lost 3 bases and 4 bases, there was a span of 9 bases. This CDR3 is CASSLGRSTEAFF. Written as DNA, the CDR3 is TGTGCCAGCAGTTTGGGTCGGAGCACTGAAGCTTTCTTT.

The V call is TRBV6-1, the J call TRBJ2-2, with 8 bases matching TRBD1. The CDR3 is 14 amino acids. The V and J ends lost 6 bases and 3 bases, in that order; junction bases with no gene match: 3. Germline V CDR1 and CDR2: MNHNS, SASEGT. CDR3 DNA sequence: TGTGCCAGCAGATGGACAGGGCACACCGGGGAGCTGTTTTTT. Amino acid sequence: CASRWTGHTGELFF.

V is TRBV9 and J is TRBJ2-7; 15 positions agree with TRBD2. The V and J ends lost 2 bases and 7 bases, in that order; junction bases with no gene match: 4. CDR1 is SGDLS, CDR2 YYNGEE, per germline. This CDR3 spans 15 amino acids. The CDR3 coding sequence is TGTGCCAGCAGCGTGGGAGGACTAGCGGGAGGGGAGCAGTACTTC. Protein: CASSVGGLAGGEQYF. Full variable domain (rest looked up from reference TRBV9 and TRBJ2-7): DSGVTQTPKHLITATGQRVTLRCSPRSGDLSVYWYQQSLDQGLQFLIQYYNGEERAKGNILERFSAQQFPDLHSELNLSSLELGDSALYFCASSVGGLAGGEQYFGPGTRLTVT.

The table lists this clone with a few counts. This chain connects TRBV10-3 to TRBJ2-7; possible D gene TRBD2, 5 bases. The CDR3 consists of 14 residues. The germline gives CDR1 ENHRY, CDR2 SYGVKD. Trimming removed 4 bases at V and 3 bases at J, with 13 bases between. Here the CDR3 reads CAISVGRDSYEQYF. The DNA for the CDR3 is TGTGCCATCAGTGTAGGACGGGATAGCTACGAGCAGTACTTC.

CDR3 sequence (DNA): TGTGCCAGCAGCCTCGTACCGGACAGGGGTGTCGAGCAGTACTTC. It yields the protein CASSLVPDRGVEQYF. The V and J genes are TRBV7-2 and TRBJ2-7; 9 bases fit TRBD1. With V trimmed by 5 bases and J by 6 bases, 11 bases remained unmatched. The germline CDR1 and CDR2 sequences are SGHTA and FQGNSA. This CDR3 is built from 15 residues.

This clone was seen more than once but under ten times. CDR3 loop: CATPNGYTF. The CDR3 coding sequence is TGTGCCACCCCTAATGGCTACACCTTC. V usage is TRBV27 and J usage is TRBJ1-2; D gene unclear. The CDR3 runs 9 residues. Germline loops: CDR1 MNHEY, CDR2 SMNVEV (reference sequence). The germline V and J ends were trimmed by 10 bases and 6 bases, with 6 bases remaining between them.

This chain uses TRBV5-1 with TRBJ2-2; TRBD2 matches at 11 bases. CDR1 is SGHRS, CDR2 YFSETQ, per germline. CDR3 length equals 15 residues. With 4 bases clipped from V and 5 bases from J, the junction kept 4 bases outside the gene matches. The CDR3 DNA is TGCGCCAGCAGCCAACTAGCGGGAGAGACCGGGGAGCTGTTTTTT. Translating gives CASSQLAGETGELFF.